The present TCR beta chain was sequenced within a study of post-analysis software for immune sequencing data (dated by TCRdb to between 2015 and 2017). General notes on the study: The recorded disease courses included relapsing-remitting, secondary progressive and progressive-relapsing multiple sclerosis, and some patients had no subtype annotation. A subset of samples was prepared in parallel using single-end sample barcoding, then pooled and co-amplified after Illumina adapter ligation. The patient repertoires were set against around eleven previously published healthy control repertoires from donors whose ages ranged from 6 to 25 years.

This clonotype was seen a handful of times. The antigen this receptor binds is unknown. No much larger clone is present one base from it, and per-base qualities are unavailable. Trimming at the junction amounts to 5 bases on V and 9 bases on J, and the germline ends lie 15 bases apart. From the cysteine up to the phenylalanine, the CDR3 has a length of 13 residues. The retained sequence is limited to the CDR3, 39 bases, with the frame set at the first base. Per the germline V gene (reference sequence), MNHEY is the CDR1 and SMNVEV is the CDR2. The library came from PCR. The listed sequencing device is Illumina HiSeq 2500. To reduce PCR and sequencing biases, unique molecular identifiers were built into the TCR beta cDNA libraries. Per 1 to 10 million input T cells, around 500,000 cDNA molecules were obtained, such that each molecule approximated one T cell. Patient libraries were prepared and sequenced with the same protocol used for the earlier healthy control dataset. Samples belonging to the same batch were prepared together, multiplexed and sequenced on a shared HiSeq lane. Regarding the original processing steps: Raw barcoded reads were processed with MIGEC, discarding single-read molecular identifier groups before consensus assembly and CDR3 extraction. Clonotype tables were post-analysed with VDJtools, and diversity was normalized by down-sampling all datasets to the smallest sample size. Repertoire overlap clustering matched CDR3 amino acid but not nucleotide sequences to correct batch-related cross-sample contamination. TCRdb reanalyzed the raw reads on its own, using fastp at Q25 for trimming and MiXCR for clone calling, and kept in-frame beta chains. CDR3 protein sequences are deduplicated, and each keeps its most common genes and DNA. The V and J calls, along with clone size, are taken from TCRdb and not from the paper's own processing. Here the sample has around 500,000 distinct CDR3 sequences; around a third occur a single time. Around 6% of the sample is held by the ten biggest clonotypes.

Here is what the overall study found, with its caveats: When samples were clustered directly using the F measure, samples prepared in the same batch co-clustered strongly, which prompted a batch-effect correction. Patients showed significantly higher frequencies than controls for five TRBV segments, among them TRBV5-6, TRBV5-1 and TRBV20-1. The multiple sclerosis patient group was slightly younger than the control group. Compared with controls, multiple sclerosis patients had significantly lower normalized Chao1 diversity, a finding suggesting substantial peripheral T-cell clonal expansion.

To demonstrate the VDJtools post-analysis software, TCR beta repertoires were profiled from the peripheral blood of about 13 young patients with multiple sclerosis. The patients with multiple sclerosis were children and adolescents between 6 and 15 years of age. The material sequenced was blood. The source of this sequence is a girl aged 2-17 years with multiple sclerosis. The rearranged chain carries TRBV27 and TRBJ2-3, with the D assignment possibly TRBD1 or TRBD2, given 5 matching bases for each. Here is the DNA: TGTGCCAGCAGTACGGGACCGGGCAGAACGCAGTATTTT. This yields the protein CASSTGPGRTQYF.